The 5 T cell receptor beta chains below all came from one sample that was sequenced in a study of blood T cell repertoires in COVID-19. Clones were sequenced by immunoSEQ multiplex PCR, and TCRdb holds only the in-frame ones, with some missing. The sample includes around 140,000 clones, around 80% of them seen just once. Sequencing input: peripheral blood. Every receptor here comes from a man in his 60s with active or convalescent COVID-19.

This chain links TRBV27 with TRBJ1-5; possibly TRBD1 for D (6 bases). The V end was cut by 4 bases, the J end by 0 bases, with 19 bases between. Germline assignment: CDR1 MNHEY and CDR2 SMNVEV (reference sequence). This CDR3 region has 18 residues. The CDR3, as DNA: TGTGCCAGCAGTTCGGTACAGGGAGGGAGGTATAGCAATCAGCCCCAGCATTTT. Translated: CASSSVQGGRYSNQPQHF.

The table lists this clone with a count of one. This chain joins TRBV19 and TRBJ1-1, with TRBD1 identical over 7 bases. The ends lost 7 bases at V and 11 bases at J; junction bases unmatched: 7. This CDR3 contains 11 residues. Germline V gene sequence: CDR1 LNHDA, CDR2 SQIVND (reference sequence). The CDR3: CASTRQGAAFF. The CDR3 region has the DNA TGTGCCAGTACCCGACAGGGTGCCGCTTTCTTT.

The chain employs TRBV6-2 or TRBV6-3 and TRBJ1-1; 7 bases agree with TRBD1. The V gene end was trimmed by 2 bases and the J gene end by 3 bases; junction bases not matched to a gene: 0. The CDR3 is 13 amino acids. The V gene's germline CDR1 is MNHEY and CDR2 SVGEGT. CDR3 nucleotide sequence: TGTGCCAGCAGTTACGACAGGGACACTGAAGCTTTCTTT. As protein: CASSYDRDTEAFF.

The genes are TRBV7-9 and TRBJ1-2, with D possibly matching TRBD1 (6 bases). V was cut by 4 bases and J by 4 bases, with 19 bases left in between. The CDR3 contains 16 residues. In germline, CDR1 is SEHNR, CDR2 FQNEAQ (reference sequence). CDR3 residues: CASSSLNRESTYGYTF. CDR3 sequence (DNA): TGTGCCAGCAGCTCACTTAACAGGGAAAGCACCTATGGCTACACCTTC.

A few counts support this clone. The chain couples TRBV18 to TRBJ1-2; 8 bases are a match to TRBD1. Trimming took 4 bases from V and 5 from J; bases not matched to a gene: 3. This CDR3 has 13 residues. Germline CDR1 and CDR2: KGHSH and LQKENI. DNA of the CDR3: TGTGCCAGCTCACTGGACAGGGAGTATGGCTACACCTTC. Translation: CASSLDREYGYTF.